This T cell receptor (beta chain) was profiled in a study of shared clonotypes between healthy human individuals. Regarding the study as a whole: The genetic and exposure-history diversity represented was limited by few donors.

As regards this clone: Its target is not known.

CD45RA-negative memory and CD45RA+ naive subsets were split from the CD4+ cells. Germline values: CDR1 SGHTS, CDR2 YDEGEE. CDR3 length: 14 residues. V was clipped by 9 bases and J by 8 bases, with 21 bases between them. Profiled with immunoSEQ multiplex PCR; TCRdb holds only in-frame clones, not every one. The table records roughly 2.4 million clones, roughly 95% of them present only once. The source is a man in his late teens or twenties in good health. Sequencing was carried out using naive CD4+ T cells sorted from blood. Subset noted: CD45RA+ positively selected. The J gene is TRBJ2-1, the V gene TRBV5-8, with D hard to call. This chain's CDR3 is CATATARLWHEQFF. Written as DNA, the CDR3 is TGTGCCACTGCTACAGCGCGGCTGTGGCATGAGCAGTTCTTC. Drawing the rest from reference TRBV5-8 and TRBJ2-1, the complete variable domain is EAGVTQSPTHLIKTRGQQATLRCSPISGHTSVYWYQQALGLGLQFLLWYDEGEERNRGNFPPRFSGRQFPNYSSELNVNALELEDSALYLCATATARLWHEQFFGPGTRLTVL.